The next 29 T cell receptor beta chains were all read from a single sample in a study of OX40 agonist ivuxolimab in advanced cancers. The method was the immunoSEQ multiplex PCR assay. The table was pulled from immuneACCESS by TCRdb, which kept in-frame rearrangements only. Such tables lose some clones; where checked, under half of the loss comes from unresolved V genes, and the rest has no known cause. The table for this sample lists 20,000 to 25,000 clones; more than 80% of them were counted only once. Jointly, the top ten make up 34% of the sample. Sample: CD4+ or CD8+ T cells sorted from blood, taken in a trial of the OX40 agonist ivuxolimab. Receptors originate from an adult with an advanced solid tumor such as melanoma, head and neck, liver or kidney cancer.

The chain carries TRBV5-8 and TRBJ2-4, with D tentatively TRBD2 (6 bases). V dropped 4 bases and J dropped 1 base, with 15 bases sitting between them. The CDR3 contains 16 residues. Per germline, CDR1 SGHTS and CDR2 YDEGEE. This CDR3 reads CASSRRLVEAKNIQYF. DNA of the CDR3: TGTGCCAGCAGCCGACGACTAGTGGAGGCCAAAAACATTCAGTACTTC.

The chain combines TRBV13 with TRBJ1-3, with 7 bases lining up with TRBD1. This CDR3 has 15 amino acids. The J segment lost 2 bases and the V segment lost 5 bases, leaving 6 bases of the junction unmatched. Germline assignment: CDR1 PRHDT and CDR2 FYEKMQ (reference sequence). The CDR3 DNA reads as TGTGCCAGCAGCCCAGGGGGTTTGGCTGGAAACACCATATATTTT. This gives the protein CASSPGGLAGNTIYF.

This chain links TRBV9 with TRBJ2-7, with D possibly matching TRBD2 (7 bases). The CDR3 contains 14 residues. Germline V lookup: CDR1 SGDLS, CDR2 YYNGEE. The V gene lost 8 bases and the J gene lost 5 bases, with 20 bases spanning the gap. CDR3 nucleotides: TGTGCCAGTGGGGGGGGCCTCTCCCCCCACGAGCAGTACTTC. It yields the protein CASGGGLSPHEQYF. Variable domain in full (rest from reference TRBV9 and TRBJ2-7): DSGVTQTPKHLITATGQRVTLRCSPRSGDLSVYWYQQSLDQGLQFLIQYYNGEERAKGNILERFSAQQFPDLHSELNLSSLELGDSALYFCASGGGLSPHEQYFGPGTRLTVT.

The genes are TRBV7-8 and TRBJ2-3; 12 bases fit TRBD2. The trim removed 5 bases at V and 4 bases at J, leaving 7 bases unmatched. The CDR3 has 16 residues. Germline V gene data show CDR1 as SGHVS and CDR2 as FQNEAQ. CDR3: CASSPWTSGMADTQYF. Written as DNA, the CDR3 is TGTGCCAGCAGCCCCTGGACTAGCGGGATGGCAGATACGCAGTATTTT.

The rearrangement links TRBV7-3 to TRBJ2-1, with TRBD2 matching 15 bases. Germline loops: CDR1 SGHTA, CDR2 FQGTGA. CDR3 length: 18 residues. V was pared by 2 bases and J by 2 bases, with 4 bases of the junction left unmatched. In DNA, the CDR3 is TGTGCCAGCAGCTTACTCGGGACTAGCGGGAGGACCTACAATGAGCAGTTCTTC. Translation gives CASSLLGTSGRTYNEQFF.

The genes are TRBV28 and TRBJ2-1; 7 nucleotides match TRBD2. The germline V gene has CDR1 MDHEN and CDR2 SYDVKM. V lost 3 bases and J lost 6; bases outside the gene matches: 14. There are 17 residues in the CDR3. CDR3 nucleotide sequence: TGTGCCAGCAGTTTTAGTTTATTTGATGGCGGGAGCAATGAGCAGTTCTTC. It specifies CASSFSLFDGGSNEQFF. The variable domain in full, completed from reference TRBV28 and TRBJ2-1, reads DVKVTQSSRYLVKRTGEKVFLECVQDMDHENMFWYRQDPGLGLRLIYFSYDVKMKEKGDIPEGYSVSREKKERFSLILESASTNQTSMYLCASSFSLFDGGSNEQFFGPGTRLTVL.

This clone was counted a few times. The J gene is TRBJ1-6, the V gene TRBV13; TRBD1 might be the D (5 bases). The CDR3 has 14 residues. With 7 bases removed from V and 8 bases from J, the gap between germline ends came to 15 bases. Germline assignment: CDR1 PRHDT and CDR2 FYEKMQ (reference sequence). The CDR3 region is CASTSRGYYSPLHF. The CDR3 DNA is TGTGCCAGCACCTCGCGGGGGTACTATTCACCCCTCCACTTT.

The chain uses TRBV27 and TRBJ2-5; 7 nucleotides match TRBD2. The CDR3 loop spans 13 amino acids. The germline CDR1 and CDR2 sequences are MNHEY and SMNVEV (reference sequence). The junction had 6 bases not matched to a gene; V was cut back by 6 bases and J by 5 bases. CDR3 loop: CASRPGTTETQYF. The CDR3 bases are TGTGCCAGCAGGCCCGGGACTACCGAGACCCAGTACTTC.

The rearrangement uses TRBV29-1 and TRBJ2-3, with D possibly matching TRBD1 (6 bases). The V end was cut by 5 bases, the J end by 3 bases, with 21 bases between. The CDR3 is made up of 16 amino acids. Germline CDR1 reads SQVTM; CDR2 reads ANQGSEA. CDR3 DNA sequence: TGCAGCGTTTCACTTGAATACAGGGATGGTACAGATACGCAGTATTTT. This codes for CSVSLEYRDGTDTQYF.

The CDR3 DNA follows: TGTGCCAGCAGCGTAGGTCAGGGGGGAACTGAAGCTTTCTTT. Its protein is CASSVGQGGTEAFF. This chain connects TRBV9 to TRBJ1-1; 7 bases match TRBD1. The junction had 4 bases not matched to a gene; V was cut back by 0 bases and J by 5 bases. This CDR3 is 14 amino acids long. Per germline, CDR1 SGDLS and CDR2 YYNGEE.

V is TRBV28 and J is TRBJ2-1; no clear D. This CDR3 contains 11 residues. Trimming shortened V by 6 bases and J by 6 bases, and 6 bases separated the two germline ends. Germline CDR1 reads MDHEN; CDR2 reads SYDVKM. The CDR3 nucleotides read TGTGCCAGCAGCCCGTTCAATGAGCAGTTCTTC. Translated, it gives CASSPFNEQFF.

The chain is built from TRBV10-3 and TRBJ2-7; D remains unclear. This CDR3 spans 14 amino acids. The V and J ends lost 10 bases and 3 bases respectively, with 19 bases between them. Germline CDR1 reads ENHRY; CDR2 reads SYGVKD. The CDR3 is CATSDPQKVYEQYF. CDR3 nucleotides: TGTGCCACTTCGGACCCCCAGAAGGTCTACGAGCAGTACTTC.

The J gene is TRBJ2-2, the V gene TRBV30; the D is unclear. V lost 1 base and J lost 8, with 5 bases in between. This CDR3 is built from 11 residues. CDR1 is GTSNPN, CDR2 SVGIG, per germline (reference sequence). CDR3 nucleotides: TGTGCCTGGAGTGATTTGGGGGAGCTGTTTTTT. Translation gives CAWSDLGELFF. Filled out from reference TRBV30 and TRBJ2-2, the complete variable domain reads SQTIHQWPATLVQPVGSPLSLECTVEGTSNPNLYWYRQAAGRGLQLLFYSVGIGQISSEVPQNLSASRPQDRQFILSSKKLLLSDSGFYLCAWSDLGELFFGEGSRLTVL.

CDR3 region: CASSDPSRDTYTDTQYF. CDR3 bases: TGCGCCAGCAGTGACCCGAGCCGGGACACCTACACAGATACGCAGTATTTT. This chain uses TRBV10-1 with TRBJ2-3, with D possibly being TRBD1 (6 bases). V was clipped by 3 bases and J by 2 bases, with 18 bases between them. The CDR3 sequence is 17 residues long. CDR1 WNHNN and CDR2 SYGVQD come from the germline V gene (reference sequence).

The V call is TRBV2, the J call TRBJ2-1; D not certain. With 2 bases removed from V and 4 bases from J, the gap between germline ends came to 12 bases. Germline CDR1 and CDR2: SNHLY and FYNNEI. The CDR3 loop spans 15 amino acids. CDR3 residues: CASSESRHRYNEQFF. The CDR3 DNA is TGTGCCAGCAGTGAATCCCGACATAGATACAATGAGCAGTTCTTC.

This clone was detected only once. This rearrangement joins TRBV6-5 to TRBJ2-2; 11 nucleotides align to TRBD2. The CDR3 consists of 15 residues. Germline V gene sequence: CDR1 MNHEY, CDR2 SVGAGI. The V gene end was trimmed by 5 bases and the J gene end by 1 base; junction bases not matched to a gene: 0. CDR3 protein: CASSGLAGNTGELFF. CDR3 bases: TGTGCCAGCAGTGGACTAGCGGGGAACACCGGGGAGCTGTTTTTT.

This clone was picked up one time. The chain carries TRBV11-3 and TRBJ2-3, with D unresolved. The CDR3 loop spans 13 amino acids. The V and J ends lost 5 bases and 1 base respectively, with 7 bases between them. Germline loops: CDR1 SGHNT, CDR2 YENEEA. The CDR3 spells CASSLLGTDTQYF. In DNA, the CDR3 is TGTGCCAGCAGCCTCCTCGGCACAGATACGCAGTATTTT.

In its sample, this clone was seen once. The rearrangement links TRBV14 to TRBJ2-7, with TRBD2 as a possible D gene (6 bases). The CDR3 contains 15 residues. Germline CDR1 is SGHDN and CDR2 is FVKESK. Between the trimmed V and J ends, which lost 1 base and 1 base, there was a span of 11 bases. In DNA form, the CDR3 reads TGTGCCAGCAGCCAAGGACCAGGGAGGTCCTACGAGCAGTACTTC. It is translated as CASSQGPGRSYEQYF.

The CDR3 here is CASSGDLLIGTEAFF. The CDR3 nucleotides read TGTGCCAGCAGCGGTGACTTGTTGATAGGCACTGAAGCTTTCTTT. The V and J genes are TRBV7-9 and TRBJ1-1; D is uncertain. Per germline, CDR1 SEHNR and CDR2 FQNEAQ (reference sequence). V gave up 5 bases and J gave up 4 bases, with 17 bases separating them. The CDR3 covers 15 residues.

The V gene is TRBV6-6, the J gene TRBJ1-1; D uncertain. V was cut by 2 bases and J by 4 bases, with 11 bases left in between. The germline V gene encodes CDR1 MNHNY and CDR2 SVGAGI (reference sequence). This CDR3 has 14 residues. As DNA, the CDR3 is TGTGCCAGCAGTTACCGGGAGGACGTCACTGAAGCTTTCTTT. This encodes CASSYREDVTEAFF.

This chain connects TRBV7-2 to TRBJ2-2; 8 bases agree with TRBD2. J gave up 1 base and V 5 bases, and 12 bases lay outside the gene matches. The germline CDR1 and CDR2 sequences are SGHTA and FQGNSA. This CDR3 spans 18 amino acids. This chain's CDR3 is CASSLLPGGVGNTGELFF. CDR3 in DNA: TGTGCCAGCAGCCTCCTCCCGGGGGGGGTTGGGAACACCGGGGAGCTGTTTTTT.

This clone is judged medium-sized. The chain recombines TRBV7-9 with TRBJ2-7; no clear D. The CDR3 covers 11 residues. Trimming took off 1 base at V and 10 bases at J, with 8 bases between the two ends. Germline V gives CDR1 SEHNR, CDR2 FQNEAQ (reference sequence). Here the CDR3 reads CASSLGANQYF. The CDR3 DNA follows: TGTGCCAGCAGCTTAGGTGCGAATCAGTACTTC.

This rearrangement joins TRBV28 to TRBJ2-7; possibly TRBD1 for D (7 bases). The V and J ends lost 2 bases and 6 bases respectively, with 11 bases between them. Germline V gives CDR1 MDHEN, CDR2 SYDVKM. The CDR3 is 13 residues long. CDR3 region: CASSLARGAEQYF. CDR3 in DNA: TGTGCCAGCAGTTTAGCCAGGGGGGCCGAGCAGTACTTC.

The chain couples TRBV30 to TRBJ2-6; TRBD2 might be the D (5 bases). The CDR3 is made up of 14 amino acids. Looked up from germline, CDR1 is GTSNPN and CDR2 is SVGIG (reference sequence). V dropped 2 bases and J dropped 4 bases, with 9 bases sitting between them. The CDR3 bases are TGTGCCTGGAGTACGGGGAGCGGGGCCAACGTCCTGACTTTC. Protein product: CAWSTGSGANVLTF.

V usage is TRBV4-2 and J usage is TRBJ1-2; D perhaps matches TRBD1 (6 bases). Trimming took 0 bases from V and 2 from J, leaving 13 bases between them. This CDR3 has 16 residues. Germline-derived CDR1 and CDR2 are LGHNA and YNFKEQ. CDR3 amino acids: CASSQEGAGANYGYTF. The CDR3 DNA sequence: TGTGCCAGCAGCCAAGAAGGGGCGGGGGCAAACTATGGCTACACCTTC.

This chain links TRBV7-2 with TRBJ2-1; D is unclear. Trimming left V 3 bases short and J 7 bases short, with 7 bases between. Germline V gene lookup returns CDR1 SGHTA and CDR2 FQGNSA. The length of the CDR3 is 12 residues. The CDR3 region has the DNA TGTGCCAGCAGCTTGGAGAGAAATGAGCAGTTCTTC. Translated, it gives CASSLERNEQFF.

Of note for this clone: The identical CDR3 is also encoded by other nucleotide sequences in the sample. The rearrangement links TRBV28 to TRBJ2-5; D possibly corresponds to TRBD2 (5 bases). This CDR3 spans 13 amino acids. Trimming removed 1 base at V and 5 bases at J, with 8 bases between. Germline values: CDR1 MDHEN, CDR2 SYDVKM. The CDR3 bases are TGTGCCAGCAGTTTATTAGGCGGGGAGACCCAGTACTTC. It codes for CASSLLGGETQYF.

V is TRBV9 and J is TRBJ1-2, with TRBD1 matching over 9 bases. CDR3 length: 14 amino acids. Losses at the gene ends were 2 bases for V and 5 bases for J; bases not matched to a gene: 4. The germline gives CDR1 SGDLS, CDR2 YYNGEE. CDR3 DNA: TGTGCCAGCAGCGTTGGAGGGACAGGGTATGGCTACACCTTC. As protein: CASSVGGTGYGYTF.

The chain carries TRBV28 and TRBJ1-1; 11 bases line up with TRBD1. Losses at the gene ends were 6 bases for V and 4 bases for J; bases not matched to a gene: 10. Germline CDR1 and CDR2: MDHEN and SYDVKM. This CDR3 region has 16 residues. The CDR3 DNA reads TGTGCCAGCAGAGGACAGGGGGCTGTGGTCGGCACTGAAGCTTTCTTT. Its protein product is CASRGQGAVVGTEAFF.